Presented here are 10 T cell receptor beta chains from one specimen sequenced in a study of monozygotic twins with cystic fibrosis. This table comes from immunoSEQ multiplex PCR, and its TCRdb copy is limited to in-frame clones, with some not included. The sample lists just over 35,000 clones; about 90% were seen once. Sequenced input: blood. These receptors all come from a boy aged 2 to 10 with cystic fibrosis.

The chain links TRBV29-1 to TRBJ1-1; D is ambiguous. Trimming removed 4 bases from V and 1 base from J, with 13 bases in between. The CDR3 extends over 14 amino acids. Germline assignment: CDR1 SQVTM and CDR2 ANQGSEA. CDR3 sequence: CSVGLRVANTEAFF. CDR3 DNA sequence: TGCAGCGTTGGTTTACGGGTTGCGAACACTGAAGCTTTCTTT.

The chain combines TRBV9 with TRBJ2-5; 13 bases agree with TRBD2. The CDR3 is 16 amino acids. V shed 0 bases, J shed 4 bases, and the junction held 3 bases outside the gene matches. In germline, CDR1 is SGDLS, CDR2 YYNGEE. The CDR3 DNA reads TGTGCCAGCAGCGTAGAAGGACTAGCGGGGGTAGAGACCCAGTACTTC. It codes for CASSVEGLAGVETQYF.

J is TRBJ2-5 and V is TRBV7-2; D assignment may be TRBD1 or TRBD2 (6 bases each). V shed 0 bases and J shed 2 bases, with 19 bases lying between them. There are 18 residues in the CDR3. From germline, CDR1 is SGHTA and CDR2 FQGNSA. In DNA form, the CDR3 reads TGTGCCAGCAGCTTAGCCTTGAGGGGGGCAGGGGAACAAGAGACCCAGTACTTC. Its translation is CASSLALRGAGEQETQYF.

This sequence joins TRBV9 and TRBJ2-7; D might be TRBD1 or TRBD2, each matching 6 bases. This CDR3 is 17 amino acids long. Trimming shortened V by 0 bases and J by 2 bases, and 18 bases separated the two germline ends. Germline-derived CDR1 and CDR2 are SGDLS and YYNGEE. DNA for the CDR3: TGTGCCAGCAGCGTAGACCCCGGGGGAAGGGACACCTACGAGCAGTACTTC. Translating gives CASSVDPGGRDTYEQYF.

The V and J genes are TRBV29-1 and TRBJ1-1, with D perhaps TRBD1 (6 bases). Germline values: CDR1 SQVTM, CDR2 ANQGSEA. V was cut by 5 bases and J by 0 bases, with 7 bases left in between. There are 12 residues in the CDR3. The CDR3, as DNA: TGCAGCGTTCCAGGGGTGAACACTGAAGCTTTCTTT. Amino acids: CSVPGVNTEAFF. The whole variable domain, filled in from reference TRBV29-1 and TRBJ1-1, reads SAVISQKPSRDICQRGTSLTIQCQVDSQVTMMFWYRQQPGQSLTLIATANQGSEATYESGFVIDKFPISRPNLTFSTLTVSNMSPEDSSIYLCSVPGVNTEAFFGQGTRLTVV.

The chain has TRBV19 and TRBJ2-7; D unresolved. Trimming shortened V by 0 bases and J by 5 bases, and 5 bases separated the two germline ends. CDR1 LNHDA and CDR2 SQIVND come from the germline V gene (reference sequence). CDR3 length equals 12 residues. This CDR3 is CASSIEGNEQYF. The CDR3 DNA is TGTGCCAGTAGTATAGAAGGGAACGAGCAGTACTTC. The full variable domain, with the rest looked up from reference TRBV19 and TRBJ2-7, is DGGITQSPKYLFRKEGQNVTLSCEQNLNHDAMYWYRQDPGQGLRLIYYSQIVNDFQKGDIAEGYSVSREKKESFPLTVTSAQKNPTAFYLCASSIEGNEQYFGPGTRLTVT.

The chain carries TRBV11-1 and TRBJ2-3; 10 nucleotides line up with TRBD2. The CDR3 spans 18 residues. V dropped 1 base and J dropped 1; count of bases not matched to a gene: 8. CDR1 and CDR2 from the germline V gene are SGHAT and FQDESV (reference sequence). CDR3 residues: CASSLGQILAGGTDTQYF. As DNA, the CDR3 is TGTGCCAGCAGCTTAGGGCAAATCCTAGCGGGGGGCACAGATACGCAGTATTTT.

This clone was picked up one time. V is TRBV7-2 and J is TRBJ1-1; D is uncertain. The germline V gene has CDR1 SGHTA and CDR2 FQGNSA. Trimming cost V 7 bases and J 4 bases, with 13 bases left between them. This CDR3 region has 13 residues. The CDR3: CASKTGGSTEAFF. For the CDR3, the DNA is TGTGCCAGCAAGACGGGAGGGTCCACTGAAGCTTTCTTT.

The rearrangement uses TRBV14 and TRBJ1-6, with TRBD1 as a possible D gene (5 bases). The V end lost 5 bases, the J end lost 0 bases, and 20 bases lay between the germline ends. This CDR3 is built from 19 residues. Germline V CDR1 and CDR2: SGHDN, FVKESK. The CDR3 DNA is TGTGCCAGCAGCGGAGGTCCGGGACGCAGGAGCTCCTATAATTCACCCCTCCACTTT. It codes for CASSGGPGRRSSYNSPLHF.

J is TRBJ2-5 and V is TRBV7-2; tentative D call: TRBD1 (6 bases). The last part of the DNA fits TRBJ2-7 better; the J call may be wrong. This CDR3 has 14 residues. CDR1 is SGHTA and CDR2 is FQGNSA in the germline V gene. In DNA form, the CDR3 reads TGTGCCAGCAGCTTCCAGGGGACCTCCTACGAGCAGTACTTC. Its protein is CASSFQGTSYEQYF.